The present TCR beta chain was sequenced within a study of cytomegalovirus exposure and HLA in healthy donors. Study-wide background: Later analysis reported that the roughly 110 validation repertoires shared the platform of the approximately 690 first-cohort repertoires. Study-level findings and limits: Whilst most TCR sequences proved rare, a subset of public TCRs occurred across many donors. The classifier, whose performance was assessed in both the original and validation cohorts, reportedly diagnosed cytomegalovirus status with high specificity and sensitivity.

Points on this clone: As yet, its antigen is unknown.

Libraries were prepared by immunoSEQ multiplex PCR; TCRdb keeps only in-frame clonotypes and omits some of them. The sample includes 130,000 or so clones, approximately 89% of them seen just once. Sequencing was carried out using PBMCs. The sequence was collected from a woman aged 18-29 years in good health and CMV-seropositive.

The CDR3 loop reads CAISESGELFF. The CDR3 DNA follows: TGTGCCATCAGTGAATCAGGGGAGCTGTTTTTT. The chain joins TRBV10-3 to TRBJ2-2, with D unresolved. The germline V gene has CDR1 ENHRY and CDR2 SYGVKD. V was trimmed by 3 bases and J by 8 bases, leaving 4 bases between them. This CDR3 is built from 11 residues.